The subject of this entry is one T cell receptor (beta chain). Its antigen is unknown. This table comes from immunoSEQ multiplex PCR, and its TCRdb copy is limited to in-frame clones, with some not included. The sample includes tens of thousands of clones, about two thirds of them seen just once. CD4+ T cells from unexposed donors were obtained before the COVID-19 pandemic (2011-2018). Isolation of CD4+ T cells took place after roughly nine days in culture. The entry originates in a study of CD4 T cells in relation to SARS-CoV-2 and coronaviruses. Study information: After roughly 11 days of antigen culture, PBMC TCR beta CDR3s were sequenced. Shared crossreactive spike epitopes were mapped to their HLA restriction. Study results and limitations: Roughly 65% of donors had memory CD4+ clonotypes crossrecognizing SARS-CoV-2 and common cold coronavirus spike.

The origin of this receptor is a human donor in good health. The sequenced sample was CD4+ T cells from PBMCs, cultured in vitro.

The CDR3 DNA sequence: TGTGCCAGCAGTTACCCCTACAATGAGCAGTTCTTC. It is translated as CASSYPYNEQFF. The chain uses TRBV12-3 or TRBV12-4 and TRBJ2-1; D gene uncertain. CDR3 length: 12 amino acids. V was trimmed by 4 bases and J by 2 bases, leaving 3 bases between them.